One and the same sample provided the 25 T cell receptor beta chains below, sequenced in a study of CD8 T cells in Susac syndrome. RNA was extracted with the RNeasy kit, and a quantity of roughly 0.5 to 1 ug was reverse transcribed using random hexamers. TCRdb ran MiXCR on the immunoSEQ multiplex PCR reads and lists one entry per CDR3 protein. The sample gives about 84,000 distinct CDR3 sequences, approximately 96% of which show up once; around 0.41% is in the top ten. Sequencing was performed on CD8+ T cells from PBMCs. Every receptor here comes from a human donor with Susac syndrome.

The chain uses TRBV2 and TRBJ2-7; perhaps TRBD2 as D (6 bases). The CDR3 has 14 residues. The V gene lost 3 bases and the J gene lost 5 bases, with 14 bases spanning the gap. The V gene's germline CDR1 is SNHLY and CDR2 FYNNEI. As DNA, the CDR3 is TGTGCCAGCAGTGAGGTCGGGAGCAGGGACGAGCAGTACGTC. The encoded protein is CASSEVGSRDEQYV.

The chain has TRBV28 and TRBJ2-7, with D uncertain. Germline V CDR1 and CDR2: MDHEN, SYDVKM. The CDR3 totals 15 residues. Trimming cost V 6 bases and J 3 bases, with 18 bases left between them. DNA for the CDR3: TGTGCCAGCAGCCCATCCCTAGGGTCAGGCTACGAGCAGTACGTC. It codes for CASSPSLGSGYEQYV.

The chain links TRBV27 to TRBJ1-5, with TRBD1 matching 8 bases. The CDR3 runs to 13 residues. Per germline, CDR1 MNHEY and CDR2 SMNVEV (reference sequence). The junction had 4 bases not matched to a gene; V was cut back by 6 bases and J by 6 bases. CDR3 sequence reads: CASSDRGSQPQHF. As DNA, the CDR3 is TGTGCCAGCAGCGACAGGGGTAGTCAGCCCCAGCATTTT.

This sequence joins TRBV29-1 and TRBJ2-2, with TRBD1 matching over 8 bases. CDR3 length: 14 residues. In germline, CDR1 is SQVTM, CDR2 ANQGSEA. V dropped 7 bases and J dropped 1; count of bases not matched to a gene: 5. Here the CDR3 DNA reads TGCAGCGCCCCGGGGACAGGGAACACCGGGGAGCTGTTTTTT. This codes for CSAPGTGNTGELFF.

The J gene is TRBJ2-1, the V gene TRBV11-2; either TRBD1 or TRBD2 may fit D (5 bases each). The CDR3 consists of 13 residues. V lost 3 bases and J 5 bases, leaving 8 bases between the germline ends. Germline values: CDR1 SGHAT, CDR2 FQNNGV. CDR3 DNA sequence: TGTGCCAGCAGCTTGGGGGTGGACAATGAGCAGTTCTTC. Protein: CASSLGVDNEQFF.

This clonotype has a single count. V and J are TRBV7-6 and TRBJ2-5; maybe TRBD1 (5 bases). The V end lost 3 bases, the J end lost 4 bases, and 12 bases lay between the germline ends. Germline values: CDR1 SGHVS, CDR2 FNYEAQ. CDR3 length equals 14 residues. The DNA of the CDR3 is TGTGCCAGCAGCTTGGGTGACAGACCAGAGACCCAGTACTTC. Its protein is CASSLGDRPETQYF.

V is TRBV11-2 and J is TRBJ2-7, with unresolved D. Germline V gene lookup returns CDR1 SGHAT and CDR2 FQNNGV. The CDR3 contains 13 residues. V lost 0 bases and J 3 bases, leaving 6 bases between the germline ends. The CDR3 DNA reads TGTGCCAGCAGCTTAGAGCCTCACTACGAGCAGTACTTC. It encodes CASSLEPHYEQYF.

The chain's CDR3 is CASSQDRRTHNYGYTF. CDR3 DNA sequence: TGTGCCAGCAGCCAAGATCGTCGGACACATAACTATGGCTACACCTTC. The rearrangement uses TRBV4-2 and TRBJ1-2; D may be TRBD1 (5 bases). Per the germline V gene, CDR1 is LGHNA and CDR2 is YNFKEQ. The CDR3 runs 16 residues. Trimming cost V 0 bases and J 1 base, with 12 bases left between them.

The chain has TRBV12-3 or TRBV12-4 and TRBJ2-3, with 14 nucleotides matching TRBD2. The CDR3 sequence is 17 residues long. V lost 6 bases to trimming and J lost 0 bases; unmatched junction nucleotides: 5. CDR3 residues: CASRVRTSGGSTDTQYF. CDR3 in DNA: TGTGCCAGCAGGGTGAGGACTAGCGGGGGGAGCACAGATACGCAGTATTTT.

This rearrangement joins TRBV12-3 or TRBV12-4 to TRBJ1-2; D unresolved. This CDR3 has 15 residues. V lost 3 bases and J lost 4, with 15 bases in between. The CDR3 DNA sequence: TGTGCCAGCAGTTTTCAGCCGGGAGCAGCCTATGGCTACACCTTC. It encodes CASSFQPGAAYGYTF.

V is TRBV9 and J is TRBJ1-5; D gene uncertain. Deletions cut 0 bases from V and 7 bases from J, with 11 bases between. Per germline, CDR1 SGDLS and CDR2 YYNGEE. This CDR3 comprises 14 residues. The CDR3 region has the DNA TGTGCCAGCAGCGTAGCCGGGTTTGGCCAGCCCCAGCATTTT. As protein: CASSVAGFGQPQHF.

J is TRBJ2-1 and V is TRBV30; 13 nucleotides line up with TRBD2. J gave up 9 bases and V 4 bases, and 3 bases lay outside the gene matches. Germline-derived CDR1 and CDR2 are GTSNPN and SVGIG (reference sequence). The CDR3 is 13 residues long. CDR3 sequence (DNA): TGTGCCTGGAAGGGACTAGCGGGAATTGAGCAGTTCTTC. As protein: CAWKGLAGIEQFF.

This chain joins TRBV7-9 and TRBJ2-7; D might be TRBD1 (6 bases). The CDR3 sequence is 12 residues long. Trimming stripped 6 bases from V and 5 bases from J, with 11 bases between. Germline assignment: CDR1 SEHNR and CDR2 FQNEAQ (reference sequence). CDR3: CASSSGDHEQYF. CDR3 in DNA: TGTGCCAGCAGTTCAGGGGACCACGAGCAGTACTTC.

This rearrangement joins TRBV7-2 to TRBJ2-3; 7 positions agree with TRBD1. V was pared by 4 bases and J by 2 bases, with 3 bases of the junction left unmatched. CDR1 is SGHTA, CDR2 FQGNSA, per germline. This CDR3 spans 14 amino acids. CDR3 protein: CASSYDRATDTQYF. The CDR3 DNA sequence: TGTGCCAGCAGCTATGACAGGGCCACAGATACGCAGTATTTT.

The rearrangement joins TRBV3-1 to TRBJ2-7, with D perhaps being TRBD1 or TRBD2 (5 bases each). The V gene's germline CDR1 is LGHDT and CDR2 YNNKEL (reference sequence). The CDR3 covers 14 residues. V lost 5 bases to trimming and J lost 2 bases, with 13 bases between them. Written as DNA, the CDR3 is TGTGCCAGCAGCGGGGGTGGGCGCCCCTACGAGCAGTACTTC. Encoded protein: CASSGGGRPYEQYF.

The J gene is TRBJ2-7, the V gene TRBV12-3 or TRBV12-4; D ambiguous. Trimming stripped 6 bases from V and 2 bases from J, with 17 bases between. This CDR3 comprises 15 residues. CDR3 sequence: CASSPLRLIPYEQYF. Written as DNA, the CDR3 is TGTGCCAGCAGCCCCTTGCGGCTAATTCCCTACGAGCAGTACTTC.

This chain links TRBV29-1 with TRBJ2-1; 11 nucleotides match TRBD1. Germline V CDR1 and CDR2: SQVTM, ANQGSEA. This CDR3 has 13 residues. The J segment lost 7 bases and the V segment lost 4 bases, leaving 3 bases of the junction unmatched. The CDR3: CSVGTGGSNEQFF. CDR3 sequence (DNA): TGCAGCGTTGGGACAGGGGGCTCGAATGAGCAGTTCTTC.

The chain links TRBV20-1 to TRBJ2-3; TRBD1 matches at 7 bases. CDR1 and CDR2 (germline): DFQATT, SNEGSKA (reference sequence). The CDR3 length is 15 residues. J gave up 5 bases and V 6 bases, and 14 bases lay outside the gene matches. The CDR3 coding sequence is TGCAGTGCCCCCCGGGATTTAGGGGGCAGAGATACGCAGTATTTT. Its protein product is CSAPRDLGGRDTQYF.

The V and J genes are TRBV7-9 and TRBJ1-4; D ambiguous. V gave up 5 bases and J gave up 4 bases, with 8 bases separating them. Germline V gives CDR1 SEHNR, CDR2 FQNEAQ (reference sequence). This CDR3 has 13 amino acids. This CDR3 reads CASSPNNNEKLFF. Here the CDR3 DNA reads TGTGCCAGCAGCCCCAACAATAATGAAAAACTGTTTTTT.

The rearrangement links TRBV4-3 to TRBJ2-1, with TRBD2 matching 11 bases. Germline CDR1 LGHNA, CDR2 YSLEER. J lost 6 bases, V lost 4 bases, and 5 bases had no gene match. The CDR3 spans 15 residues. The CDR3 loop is CASSRPSGGSNEQFF. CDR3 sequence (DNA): TGCGCCAGCAGCCGACCTAGCGGGGGGTCCAATGAGCAGTTCTTC.

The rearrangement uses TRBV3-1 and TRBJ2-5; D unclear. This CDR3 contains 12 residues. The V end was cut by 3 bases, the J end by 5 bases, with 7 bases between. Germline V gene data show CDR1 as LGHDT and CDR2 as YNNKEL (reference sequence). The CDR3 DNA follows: TGTGCCAGCAGCCACTGGCGTGAGACCCAGTACTTC. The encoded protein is CASSHWRETQYF.

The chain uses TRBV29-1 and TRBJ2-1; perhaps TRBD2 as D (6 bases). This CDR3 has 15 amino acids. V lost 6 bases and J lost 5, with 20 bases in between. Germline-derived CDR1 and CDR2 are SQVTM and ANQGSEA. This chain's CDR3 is CSVLGGAERHNEQFF. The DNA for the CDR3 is TGCAGCGTGCTAGGAGGGGCGGAGCGCCACAATGAGCAGTTCTTC.

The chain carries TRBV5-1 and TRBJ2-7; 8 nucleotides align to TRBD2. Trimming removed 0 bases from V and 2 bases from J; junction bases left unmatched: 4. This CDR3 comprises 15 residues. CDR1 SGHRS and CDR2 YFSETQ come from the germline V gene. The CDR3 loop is CASSLGAGGTYEQYF. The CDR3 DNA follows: TGCGCCAGCAGCTTGGGGGCGGGAGGCACCTACGAGCAGTACTTC.

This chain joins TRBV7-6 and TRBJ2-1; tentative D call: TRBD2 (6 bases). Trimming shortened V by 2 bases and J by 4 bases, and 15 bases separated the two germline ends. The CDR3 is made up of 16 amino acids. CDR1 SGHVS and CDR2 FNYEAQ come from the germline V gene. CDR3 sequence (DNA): TGTGCCAGCAGCTTAATCCCTGGGGGGTCGTACAATGAGCAGTTCTTC. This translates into CASSLIPGGSYNEQFF.

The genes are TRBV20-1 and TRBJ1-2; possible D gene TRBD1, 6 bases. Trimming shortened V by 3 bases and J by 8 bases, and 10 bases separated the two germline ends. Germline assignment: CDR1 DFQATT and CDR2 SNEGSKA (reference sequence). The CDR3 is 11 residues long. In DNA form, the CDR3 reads TGCAGTGCTAGGGCGGGGGCCGGCTACACCTTC. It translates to CSARAGAGYTF.